Listed below are T cell receptor beta chains from one sample, sequenced in a study of cytomegalovirus exposure and HLA in healthy donors. TCRdb's table, derived via immunoSEQ multiplex PCR, lists solely in-frame clones and lacks some. The sample has about 120,000 clones, about 80% seen once. The sample was PBMCs. Receptors originate from a man aged 55 to 70 in good health and CMV-seropositive. Both conserved end residues are part of each CDR3. The order of the fields is clone size, V gene, J gene, CDR3 protein. Only part of the rows carry a size: once, few, many, or a class if the clone is expanded.

clone_size: -
v_call: TRBV21-1
j_call: TRBJ1-1
cdr3_aa: CASSKPAGTGDPEAFF

clone_size: -
v_call: TRBV6-4
j_call: TRBJ2-3
cdr3_aa: CASSERGGTDTQYF

clone_size: -
v_call: TRBV5-1
j_call: TRBJ1-1
cdr3_aa: CASSPGQGARYTEAFF

clone_size: few
v_call: TRBV5-1
j_call: TRBJ1-6
cdr3_aa: CASSDNRGSSYNSPLHF

clone_size: -
v_call: TRBV9
j_call: TRBJ2-3
cdr3_aa: CASSGQGDTDTQYF

clone_size: -
v_call: TRBV23-1
j_call: TRBJ1-1
cdr3_aa: CAPPGTEAFF

clone_size: -
v_call: TRBV27
j_call: TRBJ2-3
cdr3_aa: CASSFSRSTDTQYF

clone_size: -
v_call: TRBV5-4
j_call: TRBJ2-1
cdr3_aa: CASSREAGGMWNEQFF

clone_size: -
v_call: TRBV10-1
j_call: TRBJ2-3
cdr3_aa: CASSESRRSTDTQYF

clone_size: -
v_call: TRBV6-4
j_call: TRBJ2-1
cdr3_aa: CASSAFDTSVEQFF

clone_size: -
v_call: TRBV30
j_call: TRBJ2-5
cdr3_aa: CACEPIERRWTQYF

clone_size: -
v_call: TRBV28
j_call: TRBJ1-1
cdr3_aa: CASSSPQGTMNTEAFF

clone_size: -
v_call: TRBV7-3
j_call: TRBJ2-1
cdr3_aa: CASSLWTSGGAGNEQFF

clone_size: -
v_call: TRBV2
j_call: TRBJ1-2
cdr3_aa: CASRVSTGNYGYTF

clone_size: -
v_call: TRBV4-1
j_call: TRBJ2-6
cdr3_aa: CASSGRVPSSGANVLTF

clone_size: -
v_call: TRBV2
j_call: TRBJ2-3
cdr3_aa: CASSGEGVGTDTQYF

clone_size: -
v_call: TRBV9
j_call: TRBJ2-7
cdr3_aa: CASSVEGQGYEQYF

clone_size: -
v_call: TRBV18
j_call: TRBJ1-4
cdr3_aa: CASSPTPGGEKLFF

clone_size: -
v_call: TRBV6-1
j_call: TRBJ2-3
cdr3_aa: CASSRTGGRTDTQYF

clone_size: -
v_call: TRBV19
j_call: TRBJ1-5
cdr3_aa: CASSIDAGSNQPQHF

clone_size: -
v_call: TRBV12-5
j_call: TRBJ2-6
cdr3_aa: CASGTGSGANVLTF

clone_size: few
v_call: TRBV6-6
j_call: TRBJ1-5
cdr3_aa: CASSYSEDQPQHF

clone_size: -
v_call: TRBV5-1
j_call: TRBJ2-1
cdr3_aa: CASSWGGGERYNEQFF

clone_size: -
v_call: TRBV2
j_call: TRBJ2-2
cdr3_aa: CASRPSGEETGLAGELFF

clone_size: -
v_call: TRBV5-1
j_call: TRBJ2-1
cdr3_aa: CASSALAGVRNEQFF

clone_size: once
v_call: TRBV30
j_call: TRBJ2-3
cdr3_aa: CAWSVQGLGTDTQYF

clone_size: -
v_call: TRBV5-1
j_call: TRBJ2-7
cdr3_aa: CASSPSRLVIEDEQYF

clone_size: -
v_call: TRBV10-3
j_call: TRBJ2-1
cdr3_aa: CAISGGDGRLSSGNEQFF

clone_size: -
v_call: TRBV19
j_call: TRBJ1-2
cdr3_aa: CASSIWGHYGYTF

clone_size: -
v_call: TRBV6-5
j_call: TRBJ1-1
cdr3_aa: CASRRQGNTEAFF

clone_size: few
v_call: TRBV19
j_call: TRBJ2-5
cdr3_aa: CASSRAGTGPKETQYF

clone_size: few
v_call: TRBV18
j_call: TRBJ1-1
cdr3_aa: CASSPQNTVLNTEAFF

clone_size: -
v_call: TRBV7-3
j_call: TRBJ2-1
cdr3_aa: CASSTGRAGEQFF

clone_size: -
v_call: TRBV29-1
j_call: TRBJ2-7
cdr3_aa: CSVEAQGAGYEQYF

clone_size: -
v_call: TRBV19
j_call: TRBJ2-7
cdr3_aa: CASSVRDSTYYEQYF

clone_size: few
v_call: TRBV27
j_call: TRBJ1-4
cdr3_aa: CASSFRGTAATNEKLFF

clone_size: -
v_call: TRBV11-2
j_call: TRBJ1-6
cdr3_aa: CASRNPGESSYNSPLHF

clone_size: few
v_call: TRBV10-3
j_call: TRBJ2-2
cdr3_aa: CAIRVAPNTGELFF

clone_size: -
v_call: TRBV7-9
j_call: TRBJ2-3
cdr3_aa: CASSAISGLATQYF

clone_size: -
v_call: TRBV11-2
j_call: TRBJ1-2
cdr3_aa: CASRPGRSYGYTF

clone_size: medium-sized
v_call: TRBV6-1
j_call: TRBJ1-6
cdr3_aa: CASSEAGTGGSPLHF

clone_size: -
v_call: TRBV5-1
j_call: TRBJ2-1
cdr3_aa: CASSYTSGLVNEQFF

clone_size: once
v_call: TRBV5-1
j_call: TRBJ2-2
cdr3_aa: CASSSGFGAGGPGGELFF

clone_size: -
v_call: TRBV7-3
j_call: TRBJ1-1
cdr3_aa: CASSLRPGTEAFF

clone_size: -
v_call: TRBV7-8
j_call: TRBJ1-2
cdr3_aa: CASSLRSYGYTF

clone_size: -
v_call: TRBV19
j_call: TRBJ1-1
cdr3_aa: CASSIIITDTEAFF

clone_size: -
v_call: TRBV5-1
j_call: TRBJ1-2
cdr3_aa: CASSLDRRQTNYGYTF

clone_size: -
v_call: TRBV7-9
j_call: TRBJ2-7
cdr3_aa: CASSLFGAGGYEQYF

clone_size: -
v_call: TRBV27
j_call: TRBJ2-1
cdr3_aa: CASSYGSSYNEQFF

clone_size: few
v_call: TRBV19
j_call: TRBJ1-5
cdr3_aa: CASSISQGLPQHF

clone_size: -
v_call: TRBV4-1
j_call: TRBJ2-6
cdr3_aa: CASSQGSSGANGLTF

clone_size: -
v_call: TRBV10-1
j_call: TRBJ2-2
cdr3_aa: CASSESRSGTGELFF

clone_size: -
v_call: TRBV6-5
j_call: TRBJ1-2
cdr3_aa: CAVQGRVDGYTF

clone_size: -
v_call: TRBV7-9
j_call: TRBJ2-2
cdr3_aa: CASSQDRGRGELFF